What follows describes a single T cell receptor beta chain. The entry originates in a study of T cell repertoires in cytomegalovirus infection. From the reads, TCRdb called clonotypes with MiXCR, one entry per CDR3 protein. The sample contains 200,000 to 300,000 distinct CDR3 sequences, around an eighth of which appear only once. The receptor's source is a human donor in good health (CMV status not recorded). Some clones in this sample may be carry-over from other donors' samples. The sample was PBMCs.

CDR3 coding DNA: TGTGCCAGCAGCCAGGGGCTAGCGGGGTTCAATGAGCAGTTCTTC. Its translation is CASSQGLAGFNEQFF. This chain connects TRBV5-5 to TRBJ2-1; TRBD2 matches 9 bases. This CDR3 contains 15 residues. CDR1 SGHKS and CDR2 YYEKEE come from the germline V gene (reference sequence). V trimming: 4 bases; J trimming: 6 bases; junction bases outside the gene matches: 8.